This is a list of T cell receptor beta chains from one sample in a study of STAT5B mutations in CD4+ large granular lymphocyte leukemia. Produced via immunoSEQ multiplex PCR; TCRdb's table is partial and in-frame only. The top ten hold 5.5% to 7.5% of the sample, which has about 29,000 clones, approximately 79% seen once. Sequences were obtained from CD4+ T cells from blood buffy coats. These receptors all stem from a human donor in good health. The CDR3 runs from the conserved cysteine through the conserved F or W.

V: TRBV7-2; J: TRBJ2-5; CDR3: CASRLTGMETQYF
V: TRBV5-6; J: TRBJ2-7; CDR3: CASRLKAIGEQYF
V: TRBV29-1; J: TRBJ2-7; CDR3: CSARMAANYEQYF
V: TRBV11-2; J: TRBJ2-3; CDR3: CASSLVSLGQGTDTQYF
V: TRBV7-8; J: TRBJ1-5; CDR3: CASSKTRDRENQPQHF
V: TRBV9; J: TRBJ1-1; CDR3: CASSAPGGGPDLNTEAFF
V: TRBV14; J: TRBJ2-2; CDR3: CASSQELPGPENTGELFF
V: TRBV4-1; J: TRBJ2-3; CDR3: CASSLTTLGGGAYTQYF
V: TRBV19; J: TRBJ1-1; CDR3: CASSRSAGPQLVAFF
V: TRBV19; J: TRBJ1-5; CDR3: CASSMVQGLGQPQHF
V: TRBV15; J: TRBJ2-3; CDR3: CATSPGWGGTDTQYF
V: TRBV4-1; J: TRBJ2-3; CDR3: CASSQQGNSDTQYF
V: TRBV20-1; J: TRBJ1-1; CDR3: CSASGGTEAFF
V: TRBV2; J: TRBJ1-1; CDR3: CVSSGQGAEAFF
V: TRBV19; J: TRBJ2-5; CDR3: CASSILPQHGLESAETQYF
V: TRBV5-1; J: TRBJ2-3; CDR3: CASMLAGGHTQYF
V: TRBV7-2; J: TRBJ1-1; CDR3: CASSLGSGVTEAFF
V: TRBV2; J: TRBJ1-5; CDR3: CASRPALGGDQPQHF
V: TRBV5-1; J: TRBJ2-6; CDR3: CASSLGSRGGSSGANVLTF
V: TRBV6-5; J: TRBJ2-5; CDR3: CASSTSGQETQYF
V: TRBV7-9; J: TRBJ1-1; CDR3: CASSLDTREAFF
V: TRBV15; J: TRBJ2-1; CDR3: CATSAVPLHNEQFF
V: TRBV6-6; J: TRBJ2-7; CDR3: CASSLPGQGAYEQYF
V: TRBV7-2; J: TRBJ2-2; CDR3: CASSLGQLGELFF
V: TRBV7-2; J: TRBJ2-5; CDR3: CASSLVAGPQETQYF
V: TRBV5-1; J: TRBJ1-4; CDR3: CASSLRQGALPNEKLFF
V: TRBV5-4; J: TRBJ2-5; CDR3: CASSSGLAGGETQYF
V: TRBV5-1; J: TRBJ2-1; CDR3: CASSLGAGSYNEQFF
V: TRBV11-2; J: TRBJ1-1; CDR3: CASSSPGGTEAFF
V: TRBV7-2; J: TRBJ2-4; CDR3: CASAGGMGLNIQYF
V: TRBV18; J: TRBJ2-3; CDR3: CASSTSGTDTQYF
V: TRBV11-2; J: TRBJ1-2; CDR3: CASSLVGQGNYGYTF
V: TRBV7-9; J: TRBJ1-1; CDR3: CASSSATIAGRHEAFF
V: TRBV2; J: TRBJ1-4; CDR3: CASSPRAGFYEKLFF
V: TRBV5-4; J: TRBJ2-5; CDR3: CASSWGRQGQETQYF
V: TRBV18; J: TRBJ2-1; CDR3: CASSHEGLAGSNEQFF
V: TRBV19; J: TRBJ2-2; CDR3: CASSIRQIPNTGELFF
V: TRBV29-1; J: TRBJ2-2; CDR3: CSVALGGKKWTGELFF
V: TRBV5-6; J: TRBJ2-1; CDR3: CASSPTSGGAPEQFF
V: TRBV11-2; J: TRBJ2-1; CDR3: CASSLEPTYNEQFF
V: TRBV7-8; J: TRBJ2-1; CDR3: CASSFLPRGYNEQFF